This entry lists 27 T cell receptor beta chains sequenced from one sample in a study of control samples from healthy donors and cancer patients. Clones were read by immunoSEQ multiplex PCR, and TCRdb kept only the in-frame ones, dropping some. The data contain roughly 180,000 clones, 94% of them singletons. Sequenced input: blood. Every receptor here comes from a woman aged 18-30 years in good health.

The rearrangement links TRBV11-2 to TRBJ1-2, with D unresolved. V lost 5 bases to trimming and J lost 4 bases, with 20 bases between them. CDR3 length: 16 amino acids. The germline V gene encodes CDR1 SGHAT and CDR2 FQNNGV. The CDR3, as DNA: TGTGCCAGCAGCCCCCAGATTCAAGCTAGGGTCTATGGCTACACCTTC. It translates to CASSPQIQARVYGYTF.

V usage is TRBV14 and J usage is TRBJ1-2; TRBD1 matches 9 bases. V lost 3 bases, J lost 5 bases, and 1 base stayed unmatched. CDR3 length: 13 amino acids. Germline CDR1 is SGHDN and CDR2 is FVKESK. CDR3 coding DNA: TGTGCCAGCAGCCAGGGGACAGGGTATGGCTACACCTTC. This gives the protein CASSQGTGYGYTF.

The CDR3 coding sequence is TGTGCCAGCACAGGGATAACAGGGTCGTACACTGAAGCTTTCTTT. This sequence encodes CASTGITGSYTEAFF. This chain uses TRBV28 with TRBJ1-1; D possibly corresponds to TRBD1 (6 bases). With 7 bases removed from V and 3 bases from J, the gap between germline ends came to 18 bases. Germline V gene sequence: CDR1 MDHEN, CDR2 SYDVKM. The CDR3 has 15 amino acids.

The V gene is TRBV5-1, the J gene TRBJ1-5; no clear D gene. Germline V gives CDR1 SGHRS, CDR2 YFSETQ. The CDR3 is 13 amino acids. The V gene lost 2 bases and the J gene lost 5 bases, with 8 bases spanning the gap. CDR3 DNA sequence: TGCGCCAGCAGCTTCGAAATCGATCAGCCCCAGCATTTT. It encodes CASSFEIDQPQHF.

The genes are TRBV7-2 and TRBJ1-4, with no clear D. CDR3 length equals 15 residues. CDR1 is SGHTA and CDR2 is FQGNSA in the germline V gene. V was cut by 5 bases and J by 7 bases, with 17 bases left in between. The CDR3 here is CASSPRTGTGEKLFF. Here the CDR3 DNA reads TGTGCCAGCAGCCCCAGGACGGGTACGGGTGAAAAACTGTTTTTT.

This clone occurred once. The chain recombines TRBV6-6 with TRBJ1-1; the D gene is possibly TRBD1 (6 bases). The CDR3 contains 14 residues. Trimming removed 5 bases from V and 4 bases from J, with 14 bases in between. CDR1 and CDR2 (germline): MNHNY, SVGAGI (reference sequence). CDR3 sequence (DNA): TGTGCCAGCAGTCGCGGGGGCAGGGCCACTGAAGCTTTCTTT. Translating it yields CASSRGGRATEAFF.

The V call is TRBV6-2 or TRBV6-3, the J call TRBJ2-7; D unresolved. Germline values: CDR1 MNHEY, CDR2 SVGEGT. Trimming left V 0 bases short and J 0 bases short, with 12 bases between. CDR3 length: 16 amino acids. The CDR3 region is CASSYSGRLSSYEQYF. The CDR3 coding sequence is TGTGCCAGCAGTTACTCCGGCAGGCTGAGCTCCTACGAGCAGTACTTC.

This CDR3 is CASSLGDRVAGYTF. The CDR3 DNA reads TGTGCCAGCAGCTTAGGAGACAGGGTAGCCGGCTACACCTTC. The V gene is TRBV7-9, the J gene TRBJ1-2; 7 positions match TRBD1. CDR1 and CDR2 from the germline V gene are SEHNR and FQNEAQ (reference sequence). Losses at the gene ends were 1 base for V and 8 bases for J; bases not matched to a gene: 7. This CDR3 is built from 14 residues.

The chain couples TRBV18 to TRBJ1-1; maybe TRBD1 (5 bases). V dropped 0 bases and J dropped 0 bases, with 11 bases sitting between them. Looked up from germline, CDR1 is KGHSH and CDR2 is LQKENI. This CDR3 is 16 amino acids long. CDR3 sequence: CASSPPVGLMNTEAFF. The CDR3 nucleotides read TGTGCCAGCTCACCACCGGTGGGGCTGATGAACACTGAAGCTTTCTTT.

The V and J genes are TRBV11-2 and TRBJ2-5, with D possibly being TRBD1 (5 bases). CDR1 is SGHAT and CDR2 is FQNNGV in the germline V gene. The CDR3 covers 14 residues. V was cut by 1 base and J by 5 bases, with 11 bases left in between. CDR3 DNA: TGTGCCAGCAGCTTAGGCAGGGATTTGGAGACCCAGTACTTC. It translates to CASSLGRDLETQYF.

The CDR3: CASSYLRETSYEQYF. The DNA for the CDR3 is TGTGCCAGCAGTTACCTCAGGGAAACGAGTTACGAGCAGTACTTC. The genes are TRBV28 and TRBJ2-7, with D maybe TRBD1 (5 bases). This CDR3 has 15 residues. Between the trimmed V and J ends, which lost 4 bases and 4 bases, there was a span of 17 bases. The germline V gene has CDR1 MDHEN and CDR2 SYDVKM.

The chain joins TRBV19 to TRBJ2-4; a possible D gene is TRBD1 (7 bases). The CDR3 totals 13 residues. V was cut by 5 bases and J by 5 bases, with 10 bases left in between. Germline V gene sequence: CDR1 LNHDA, CDR2 SQIVND (reference sequence). The CDR3 spells CASSVRGENIQYF. CDR3 DNA sequence: TGTGCCAGTAGTGTCAGGGGGGAAAACATTCAGTACTTC.

The V call is TRBV28, the J call TRBJ1-4; D gene unclear. CDR1 and CDR2 (germline): MDHEN, SYDVKM. The V gene lost 8 bases and the J gene lost 3 bases, with 10 bases spanning the gap. The CDR3 has 13 residues. CDR3 DNA: TGTGCCAGCGAAGACACCCCTAATGAAAAACTGTTTTTT. This gives the protein CASEDTPNEKLFF.

The rearrangement uses TRBV7-9 and TRBJ1-4, with D possibly matching TRBD1 (5 bases). This CDR3 has 14 residues. With 1 base removed from V and 7 bases from J, the gap between germline ends came to 10 bases. Looked up from germline, CDR1 is SEHNR and CDR2 is FQNEAQ (reference sequence). The CDR3 reads CASSLGRDGEKLFF. CDR3 in DNA: TGTGCCAGCAGCTTAGGCAGGGACGGTGAAAAACTGTTTTTT. The full variable domain, in which reference TRBV7-9 and TRBJ1-4 provide the parts outside the CDR3, is DTGVSQNPRHKITKRGQNVTFRCDPISEHNRLYWYRQTLGQGPEFLTYFQNEAQLEKSRLLSDRFSAERPKGSFSTLEIQRTEQGDSAMYLCASSLGRDGEKLFFGSGTQLSVL.

This chain connects TRBV7-2 to TRBJ2-1; 8 nucleotides match TRBD2. The CDR3 sequence is 16 residues long. Trimming took 1 base from V and 7 from J; bases not matched to a gene: 9. Germline CDR1 SGHTA, CDR2 FQGNSA. The CDR3 sequence is CASSLVVGTRLNEQFF. CDR3 coding DNA: TGTGCCAGCAGCTTAGTAGTCGGGACTAGACTAAATGAGCAGTTCTTC.

This rearrangement joins TRBV7-9 to TRBJ1-4, with 8 bases lining up with TRBD1. Germline assignment: CDR1 SEHNR and CDR2 FQNEAQ (reference sequence). This CDR3 spans 16 amino acids. The trim removed 1 base at V and 7 bases at J, leaving 8 bases unmatched. CDR3: CASSLVAGGAGEKLFF. The CDR3 bases are TGTGCCAGCAGCTTAGTGGCAGGGGGCGCTGGTGAAAAACTGTTTTTT.

CDR3 DNA: TGTGCCAGCAGCCCCAGGGTGGGGGAGAAAGCTTTCTTT. This codes for CASSPRVGEKAFF. The genes are TRBV11-2 and TRBJ1-1; possible D gene TRBD1, 5 bases. Trimming removed 5 bases from V and 9 bases from J, with 16 bases in between. Germline CDR1 is SGHAT and CDR2 is FQNNGV. CDR3 length equals 13 residues.

This chain joins TRBV12-5 and TRBJ1-1; D unresolved. There are 12 residues in the CDR3. From germline, CDR1 is LGHNT and CDR2 FRNRAP. Trimming removed 3 bases at V and 5 bases at J, with 7 bases between. In nucleotides, the CDR3 is TGTGCTAGTGGTTTATCGGGAACTGAAGCTTTCTTT. It is translated as CASGLSGTEAFF.

The chain is built from TRBV19 and TRBJ2-1; 10 bases agree with TRBD2. Germline CDR1 LNHDA, CDR2 SQIVND (reference sequence). The length of the CDR3 is 15 residues. V was clipped by 7 bases and J by 3 bases; unmatched bases: 6. CDR3 residues: CASTPSGGGYNEQFF. The CDR3 nucleotides read TGTGCCAGTACGCCGAGCGGGGGGGGCTACAATGAGCAGTTCTTC.

The CDR3 protein is CAMRGVGARGTQYF. CDR3 DNA: TGTGCCATGAGAGGGGTGGGGGCCCGGGGGACCCAGTACTTC. This chain links TRBV6-5 with TRBJ2-5; weak D call: TRBD1 (6 bases). CDR1 and CDR2 (germline): MNHEY, SVGAGI. V was trimmed by 10 bases and J by 7 bases, leaving 22 bases between them. The CDR3 runs to 14 residues.

The chain is built from TRBV7-2 and TRBJ2-3; 7 positions agree with TRBD1. V dropped 0 bases and J dropped 4; count of bases not matched to a gene: 4. Germline values: CDR1 SGHTA, CDR2 FQGNSA. This CDR3 has 15 amino acids. The CDR3 nucleotides are TGTGCCAGCAGCTTAGCGAGACAGGGTGCAGATACGCAGTATTTT. It yields the protein CASSLARQGADTQYF.

V gene TRBV2 combines with J gene TRBJ2-7, with D uncertain. CDR1 SNHLY and CDR2 FYNNEI come from the germline V gene. This CDR3 is 11 amino acids long. Between the trimmed V and J ends, which lost 1 base and 9 bases, there was a span of 7 bases. CDR3 bases: TGTGCCAGCAGTGAAGTAGGTGGGCAGTACTTC. Its translation: CASSEVGGQYF.

The V and J genes are TRBV15 and TRBJ2-1; TRBD1 might be the D (6 bases). Per germline, CDR1 LNHNV and CDR2 YYDKDF (reference sequence). The CDR3 loop spans 15 amino acids. Trimming left V 0 bases short and J 3 bases short, with 9 bases between. The CDR3 spells CATSRDQGSYNEQFF. The CDR3 nucleotides are TGTGCCACCAGCAGAGATCAGGGGAGCTACAATGAGCAGTTCTTC.

Details on this clone: The same CDR3 can be traced to other DNA sequences in this sample. The J gene is TRBJ1-2, the V gene TRBV11-3; D perhaps matches TRBD1 (6 bases). CDR3 length equals 14 residues. Germline assignment: CDR1 SGHNT and CDR2 YENEEA. The V end lost 3 bases, the J end lost 8 bases, and 16 bases lay between the germline ends. CDR3 amino acids: CASSFDGGPWGYTF. The DNA of the CDR3 is TGTGCCAGCAGCTTCGATGGGGGGCCTTGGGGCTACACCTTC.

The chain carries TRBV5-1 and TRBJ1-2; possibly TRBD1 for D (6 bases). Germline-derived CDR1 and CDR2 are SGHRS and YFSETQ. The CDR3 is 15 residues long. Between the trimmed V and J ends, which lost 4 bases and 1 base, there was a span of 14 bases. The CDR3 spells CASSPGGRGNYGYTF. The CDR3 nucleotides read TGCGCCAGCAGCCCTGGGGGCAGGGGTAACTATGGCTACACCTTC.

The chain carries TRBV25-1 and TRBJ1-1; D unresolved. This CDR3 has 12 amino acids. Looked up from germline, CDR1 is MGHDK and CDR2 is SYGVNS. Trimming removed 10 bases at V and 4 bases at J, with 13 bases between. This CDR3 is CATLSHITEAFF. Here the CDR3 DNA reads TGTGCCACCCTAAGCCATATCACTGAAGCTTTCTTT.

This sequence joins TRBV7-9 and TRBJ1-6; 8 nucleotides line up with TRBD1. V dropped 5 bases and J dropped 7; count of bases not matched to a gene: 7. CDR3 length: 15 residues. Germline V gene sequence: CDR1 SEHNR, CDR2 FQNEAQ (reference sequence). This CDR3 reads CASSTRQGPNSPLHF. CDR3 bases: TGTGCCAGCAGCACCCGACAGGGGCCAAATTCACCCCTCCACTTT.